The 19 T cell receptor beta chains below were found in one sample sequenced in a study of T-cell reconstitution after alpha-beta-depleted transplantation in children. As it was prepared, the TCRbeta library received unique molecular identifiers. TCRdb reprocessed the PCR reads with MiXCR, giving one entry per CDR3 protein. The sample includes 200,000 to 300,000 distinct CDR3 sequences, roughly 24% of them seen just once. This material consisted of PBMCs, taken before TCRalphabeta/CD19-depleted stem cell transplant. These receptors originate from a girl under 10 years old with Fanconi anemia, due to receive a stem cell transplant.

This clonotype has more than one count but fewer than ten. The V call is TRBV23-1, the J call TRBJ2-1; 7 bases match TRBD2. TRBV23-1 has ORF status, its function being uncertain. With V trimmed by 3 bases and J by 4 bases, 12 bases remained unmatched. The CDR3 loop spans 17 amino acids. CDR3 DNA sequence: TGCGCCAGCAGTCACGGCGGGAGCTGTATGAGGTACAATGAGCAGTTCTTC. Translation gives CASSHGGSCMRYNEQFF.

The table lists this clonotype with many counts. This chain uses TRBV5-1 with TRBJ2-5; 8 bases map to TRBD1. After removal of 4 bases from V and 2 bases from J, the junction contained 7 bases not matched to a gene. This CDR3 is built from 15 residues. Germline V lookup: CDR1 SGHRS, CDR2 YFSETQ. CDR3 region: CASSTRDRSQETQYF. In DNA form, the CDR3 reads TGCGCCAGCAGCACCCGGGACAGGTCTCAAGAGACCCAGTACTTC.

There are many counts of this clonotype. V is TRBV20-1 and J is TRBJ2-3; 11 nucleotides line up with TRBD2. The CDR3 is 18 amino acids. V shed 3 bases and J 3 bases; nucleotides not matched to a gene: 14. Looked up from germline, CDR1 is DFQATT and CDR2 is SNEGSKA (reference sequence). CDR3 in amino acids: CSARPTGGTSGLTDTQYF. The CDR3 DNA is TGCAGTGCTAGGCCAACCGGAGGGACTAGCGGTTTGACAGATACGCAGTATTTT.

The chain carries TRBV29-1 and TRBJ2-3; D remains ambiguous. Trimming pared 5 bases from V and 4 bases from J, leaving 22 bases between. CDR1 is SQVTM, CDR2 ANQGSEA, per germline. There are 16 residues in the CDR3. This chain's CDR3 is CSVFRRPEEVADTQYF. The CDR3 DNA sequence: TGCAGCGTTTTTCGCCGACCCGAGGAAGTAGCAGATACGCAGTATTTT.

This clonotype occurred many times. This chain uses TRBV12-3 or TRBV12-4 with TRBJ2-1; D gene unclear. This CDR3 is built from 11 residues. V lost 7 bases, J lost 3 bases, and 4 bases lay in between. The CDR3 DNA follows: TGTGCCAGCATTATCTACAATGAGCAGTTCTTC. Protein product: CASIIYNEQFF.

This clonotype came up once. The rearrangement uses TRBV7-3 and TRBJ2-3, with D unclear. The V gene lost 0 bases and the J gene lost 4 bases, with 11 bases spanning the gap. Germline V gene lookup returns CDR1 SGHTA and CDR2 FQGTGA. This CDR3 spans 15 amino acids. CDR3 sequence reads: CASSLTPSEADTQYF. DNA of the CDR3: TGTGCCAGCAGCTTAACACCCTCTGAGGCAGATACGCAGTATTTT.

The genes are TRBV5-1 and TRBJ2-7; D is possibly TRBD1 (6 bases). CDR3 length: 13 residues. Germline V gene lookup returns CDR1 SGHRS and CDR2 YFSETQ. The V gene lost 8 bases and the J gene lost 3 bases, with 15 bases spanning the gap. The CDR3, as DNA: TGCGCCAGTAGTACCAGGGGATACTACGAGCAGTACTTC. It is translated as CASSTRGYYEQYF.

The chain recombines TRBV29-1 with TRBJ2-7; TRBD1 matches at 7 bases. Per the germline V gene, CDR1 is SQVTM and CDR2 is ANQGSEA. The CDR3 has 13 residues. Trimming removed 4 bases from V and 1 base from J; junction bases left unmatched: 4. As DNA, the CDR3 is TGCAGCGTTGCGTCGGGACAGTCCTACGAGCAGTACTTC. Its protein product is CSVASGQSYEQYF.

The chain has TRBV4-2 and TRBJ2-3, with D possibly being TRBD1 (6 bases). Germline CDR1 LGHNA, CDR2 YNFKEQ. Trimming stripped 1 base from V and 6 bases from J, with 14 bases between. This CDR3 has 15 amino acids. In DNA, the CDR3 is TGTGCCAGCAGCCAAGTTCAGGGGCACCCGGATACGCAGTATTTT. This sequence encodes CASSQVQGHPDTQYF.

This clonotype was observed many times. The V gene is TRBV20-1, the J gene TRBJ2-7, with 7 bases identical to TRBD1. The germline gives CDR1 DFQATT, CDR2 SNEGSKA (reference sequence). The CDR3 contains 15 residues. With V trimmed by 3 bases and J by 0 bases, 8 bases remained unmatched. The CDR3 region is CSASGQVLSSYEQYF. Here the CDR3 DNA reads TGCAGTGCTAGCGGACAGGTCCTAAGCTCCTACGAGCAGTACTTC.

Comments on this clonotype: The conserved final phenylalanine or tryptophan is absent from the CDR3, which likely points to a read error. The chain employs TRBV29-1 and TRBJ1-2, with D possibly matching TRBD1 (5 bases). This CDR3 is built from 14 residues. Germline loops: CDR1 SQVTM, CDR2 ANQGSEA. Trimming left V 5 bases short and J 1 base short, with 14 bases between. This chain's CDR3 is CSVYTGTDNYGYTC. The CDR3, as DNA: TGCAGCGTTTACACCGGGACGGATAACTATGGCTACACCTGC.

This clonotype was seen only once. V gene TRBV4-2 combines with J gene TRBJ2-5, with D perhaps matching TRBD2 (6 bases). In germline, CDR1 is LGHNA, CDR2 YNFKEQ. Trimming left V 5 bases short and J 1 base short, with 17 bases between. The CDR3 loop spans 16 amino acids. Written as DNA, the CDR3 is TGTGCCAGCAGCAAATCCGACCGGGACTTCCAAGAGACCCAGTACTTC. As protein: CASSKSDRDFQETQYF.

V usage is TRBV5-1 and J usage is TRBJ2-1, with D perhaps matching TRBD1 (5 bases). Germline V gene data show CDR1 as SGHRS and CDR2 as YFSETQ. The CDR3 consists of 13 residues. Deletions cut 2 bases from V and 10 bases from J, with 13 bases between. The CDR3 nucleotides read TGCGCCAGCAGCTTAAACAGGCTCAAAGAGCAGTTCTTC. The encoded protein is CASSLNRLKEQFF.

V and J are TRBV5-1 and TRBJ1-1; maybe TRBD1 (6 bases). The CDR3 consists of 15 residues. The V end lost 6 bases, the J end lost 2 bases, and 17 bases lay between the germline ends. CDR1 SGHRS and CDR2 YFSETQ come from the germline V gene. The CDR3 loop reads CASNIRDTVNTEAFF. The DNA of the CDR3 is TGCGCCAGCAATATCCGGGACACGGTTAACACTGAAGCTTTCTTT.

Ten or more counts support this clonotype. The chain employs TRBV4-2 and TRBJ2-4, with 8 bases lining up with TRBD2. Trimming took 0 bases from V and 5 from J; bases not matched to a gene: 6. CDR3 length: 16 residues. Germline assignment: CDR1 LGHNA and CDR2 YNFKEQ. The CDR3 DNA sequence: TGTGCCAGCAGCCAAGACGGAGCGGGAGTAGAAAACATTCAGTACTTC. Its translation is CASSQDGAGVENIQYF.

The sample holds many counts of this clonotype. The chain recombines TRBV12-3 or TRBV12-4 with TRBJ2-5; D unclear. With 2 bases removed from V and 6 bases from J, the gap between germline ends came to 4 bases. The CDR3 has 11 residues. The CDR3 loop reads CASSLTKTQYF. The CDR3 DNA is TGTGCCAGCAGTTTAACGAAGACCCAGTACTTC.

This chain connects TRBV29-1 to TRBJ1-4, with 8 bases identical to TRBD1. The V gene end was trimmed by 0 bases and the J gene end by 7 bases; junction bases not matched to a gene: 7. Looked up from germline, CDR1 is SQVTM and CDR2 is ANQGSEA. This CDR3 has 15 amino acids. In DNA, the CDR3 is TGCAGCGTTGAAGACGATTCCGGGACAGGTGAAAAACTGTTTTTT. This translates into CSVEDDSGTGEKLFF.

This clonotype was found many times. The rearrangement joins TRBV29-1 to TRBJ2-5; D not resolved. This CDR3 is built from 13 residues. Germline V gene data show CDR1 as SQVTM and CDR2 as ANQGSEA. V shed 7 bases and J shed 1 base, with 13 bases lying between them. The CDR3 nucleotides read TGCAGCGCCGCCCTGACACTCCAAGAGACCCAGTACTTC. It encodes CSAALTLQETQYF.

The chain recombines TRBV20-1 with TRBJ2-7, with 10 bases aligning to TRBD2. This CDR3 contains 16 residues. Germline trimming cut 3 bases from V and 5 bases from J; bases unmatched to any gene: 13. Germline loops: CDR1 DFQATT, CDR2 SNEGSKA (reference sequence). The CDR3, as DNA: TGCAGTGCTAGCGTAGGTTGGTCTAGCGGGGGTCACGAGCAGTACTTC. Its translation: CSASVGWSSGGHEQYF.